This TCR beta chain was identified during a study of blood T cells in healthy people across ages. The second PCR ran roughly 6 to 12 cycles with a sample-barcoded 5' primer and J-beta primers. TCRdb analysed the 5' RACE reads with MiXCR anew, one entry per CDR3 protein. The table has approximately 700,000 distinct CDR3 sequences, about a third seen once; the top ten hold about 16%. V lost 5 bases, J lost 5 bases, and 7 bases lay in between. This CDR3 contains 11 residues. The germline CDR1 and CDR2 sequences are MDHEN and SYDVKM. This chain connects TRBV28 to TRBJ2-7; unclear D gene. The sequence came from a woman older than 75 in good health. What was sequenced was blood. The chain's CDR3 is CASSTQHEQYF. In DNA, the CDR3 is TGTGCCAGCAGTACACAACACGAGCAGTACTTC.